This T cell receptor beta chain was captured in a study of T cell repertoires in ileal Crohn's disease. V was trimmed by 1 base and J by 2 bases, leaving 14 bases between them. This CDR3 contains 16 residues. CDR1 is LNHDA and CDR2 is SQIVND in the germline V gene (reference sequence). Included were adult ileal or ileocolonic Crohn's patients indicated for ileocolonic resection. This clone was detected once. The data were produced by immunoSEQ multiplex PCR, yet TCRdb's version contains in-frame clones alone and is incomplete. The profile shows 17,000 or so clones, approximately 86% of them singletons.

The clonotype originates from an adult with Crohn's disease. The V gene is TRBV19, the J gene TRBJ1-1; a weak D match, TRBD1 (5 bases). The sequenced material came from ileal tissue. The CDR3 reads CASSIGAARGNTEAFF. CDR3 in DNA: TGTGCCAGTAGTATAGGGGCCGCTAGGGGAAACACTGAAGCTTTCTTT. Full variable domain (missing parts from reference TRBV19 and TRBJ1-1): DGGITQSPKYLFRKEGQNVTLSCEQNLNHDAMYWYRQDPGQGLRLIYYSQIVNDFQKGDIAEGYSVSREKKESFPLTVTSAQKNPTAFYLCASSIGAARGNTEAFFGQGTRLTVV.